This T cell receptor beta chain was profiled in a study of post-analysis software for immune sequencing data. General study points: Samples made in the same batch grouped tightly together by F measure. In patients, about 5 TRBV segments were more frequent than in controls, with TRBV5-6, TRBV5-1 and TRBV20-1 among them.

The V gene lost 8 bases and the J gene lost 0 bases, with 14 bases spanning the gap. This CDR3 is 15 amino acids long. TCR beta cDNA libraries had unique molecular identifiers. MiXCR, applied by TCRdb to the PCR reads, yields one record per CDR3 protein. The sample shows just over 250,000 distinct CDR3 sequences, 30% to 45% of them seen only once. For this clonotype: Its specificity is unknown.

The chain carries TRBV12-3 or TRBV12-4 and TRBJ1-3; D gene uncertain. This clonotype was obtained from a girl under 18 with multiple sclerosis. Sequenced material: blood. CDR3 amino acids: CASLEKTFSGNTIYF. The CDR3 coding sequence is TGTGCCAGCCTGGAGAAAACGTTCTCTGGAAACACCATATATTTT.